This TCR beta chain was documented in a study of radiotherapy plus CTLA-4 blockade in lung cancer. Germline V gene data show CDR1 as MGHRA and CDR2 as YSYEKL. V was clipped by 3 bases and J by 1 base, with 13 bases between them. This CDR3 has 15 amino acids. Sequenced by immunoSEQ multiplex PCR; TCRdb stores in-frame clones only, minus some. This sample yields approximately 100,000 clones, of which 85% are seen a single time; 2% to 3% belongs to the top ten. The gene calls are TRBV4-1 and TRBJ2-7; D uncertain. The sequencing used peripheral blood, collected from a patient treated with radiotherapy plus ipilimumab. The receptor was derived from a human donor with non-small cell lung cancer that progressed on radiotherapy plus ipilimumab. Some clones in this sample may be carry-over from other donors' samples. CDR3 in DNA: TGCGCCAGCAGCCAGGGAAATTCTCTATCCTACGAGCAGTACTTC. Amino acids: CASSQGNSLSYEQYF.